One and the same sample provided the 22 T cell receptor beta chains below, sequenced in a study of T cells after posttransplantation cyclophosphamide (dated by TCRdb to 2016 to 2018). This sample's treatment or condition label indicates: high-dose cyclophosphamide on days +3 and +4 as single-agent GVHD prophylaxis. PTCy patients received busulfan and fludarabine conditioning, a related or unrelated marrow graft, and cyclophosphamide on days +3 and +4. The library was made by the immunoSEQ multiplex PCR assay. Sourced from immuneACCESS, this table was stored by TCRdb with only in-frame sequences that have V and J called. A share of the clones is absent; for the studies checked, an unresolved V gene accounts for under half, and the remainder has no known explanation. This sample gives 20,000 to 25,000 clones in total; about 86% of them show up just once. Of the sample, about 12% is held by the ten largest clones.

The input for sequencing was PBMCs, taken after allogeneic stem cell transplant with posttransplant cyclophosphamide. These receptors were obtained from a female patient between 25 and 45 years old who received an allogeneic stem cell transplant from an unrelated donor, was CMV-positive, and had no GVHD. After a transplant, the donor of the graft may account for some T cells.

The V and J genes are TRBV2 and TRBJ1-4; a possible D gene is TRBD1 (5 bases). In germline, CDR1 is SNHLY, CDR2 FYNNEI. The V end lost 10 bases, the J end lost 3 bases, and 9 bases lay between the germline ends. The CDR3 length is 12 residues. CDR3 sequence: CATQGSNEKLFF. CDR3 coding DNA: TGTGCCACCCAGGGATCTAATGAAAAACTGTTTTTT.

The chain has TRBV16 and TRBJ2-6; 8 positions match TRBD1. CDR1 KGHSY and CDR2 FQNENV come from the germline V gene. The V and J ends lost 4 bases and 4 bases, in that order; junction bases with no gene match: 3. This CDR3 is built from 15 residues. The CDR3 DNA sequence: TGTGCCAGCAGCCCGACAGGGGCCGGGGCCAACGTCCTGACTTTC. Translation: CASSPTGAGANVLTF.

There are a few counts of this clone. V usage is TRBV6-6 and J usage is TRBJ1-6; 10 nucleotides line up with TRBD1. The CDR3 has 15 amino acids. The V segment lost 2 bases and the J segment 8 bases; nucleotides outside the gene matches: 3. Germline V CDR1 and CDR2: MNHNY, SVGAGI (reference sequence). In DNA form, the CDR3 reads TGTGCCAGCAGTTACCAGACAGGGGGCTATTCACCCCTCCACTTT. Protein sequence: CASSYQTGGYSPLHF.

The rearrangement links TRBV7-7 to TRBJ2-2; TRBD2 agrees at 9 bases. Germline V lookup: CDR1 SSHAT, CDR2 FNYEAQ (reference sequence). The CDR3 spans 14 residues. The junction had 1 base not matched to a gene; V was cut back by 8 bases and J by 0 bases. The CDR3 DNA reads TGTGCCAGCCAGCGGGGGGCGAACACCGGGGAGCTGTTTTTT. It yields the protein CASQRGANTGELFF.

The chain has TRBV28 and TRBJ2-6, with 8 bases that match TRBD1. This CDR3 region has 15 residues. V dropped 5 bases and J dropped 4; count of bases not matched to a gene: 4. CDR1 and CDR2 (germline): MDHEN, SYDVKM. The CDR3 DNA sequence: TGTGCCAGCAGTACCAGGGGGCCCGGGGCCAACGTCCTGACTTTC. Translation: CASSTRGPGANVLTF.

V and J are TRBV15 and TRBJ2-1, with D maybe TRBD2 (6 bases). The CDR3 is 12 residues long. Trimming took off 8 bases at V and 4 bases at J, with 9 bases between the two ends. Per germline, CDR1 LNHNV and CDR2 YYDKDF (reference sequence). The CDR3 sequence is CATGRGYNEQFF. CDR3 in DNA: TGTGCCACCGGTCGGGGGTACAATGAGCAGTTCTTC.

This clone was seen a handful of times. An end of the junction does not agree with germline; a read error may underlie this. The J gene is TRBJ1-1, the V gene TRBV6-6; TRBD1 is a possible D gene (5 bases). Germline CDR1 reads MNHNY; CDR2 reads SVGAGI (reference sequence). The CDR3 length is 15 residues. The CDR3 DNA reads TGTGCCAGCGGTTACCCAGGGTCCCCGAACACTGAAGCTTTCTTT. It translates to CASGYPGSPNTEAFF.

V usage is TRBV5-4 and J usage is TRBJ2-4, with 8 positions matching TRBD2. CDR3 length: 14 residues. The V and J ends lost 5 bases and 8 bases, in that order; junction bases with no gene match: 9. Germline-derived CDR1 and CDR2 are SGHNT and YYREEE (reference sequence). This CDR3 is CASSKRGPWDIQYF. DNA of the CDR3: TGTGCCAGCAGTAAGCGGGGGCCCTGGGACATTCAGTACTTC.

The chain carries TRBV4-3 and TRBJ2-1; 7 bases are shared with TRBD2. CDR1 is LGHNA and CDR2 is YSLEER in the germline V gene. The CDR3 length is 17 residues. V dropped 1 base and J dropped 4; count of bases not matched to a gene: 10. As DNA, the CDR3 is TGCGCCAGCAGCCAAGGGGGAGTGGGGGGGGTATACAATGAGCAGTTCTTC. Amino acid sequence: CASSQGGVGGVYNEQFF.

The genes are TRBV4-3 and TRBJ1-3; D possibly corresponds to TRBD1 (6 bases). There are 15 residues in the CDR3. V lost 2 bases and J lost 4, with 12 bases in between. Looked up from germline, CDR1 is LGHNA and CDR2 is YSLEER. CDR3 sequence reads: CASSQWTELGNTIYF. The CDR3 DNA follows: TGCGCCAGCAGCCAATGGACAGAACTAGGAAACACCATATATTTT.

This chain joins TRBV28 and TRBJ1-2, with a weak D call TRBD1 (5 bases). V shed 1 base and J shed 4 bases, with 16 bases lying between them. The CDR3 loop spans 16 amino acids. The V gene's germline CDR1 is MDHEN and CDR2 SYDVKM. The CDR3 reads CASSLSGQVAIYGYTF. The CDR3 nucleotides read TGTGCCAGCAGTTTATCAGGGCAGGTAGCTATCTATGGCTACACCTTC.

The V call is TRBV29-1, the J call TRBJ2-3; a possible D gene is TRBD2 (6 bases). This CDR3 contains 13 residues. The ends were cut back, 5 bases at V and 2 bases at J, with 11 bases in the middle. Looked up from germline, CDR1 is SQVTM and CDR2 is ANQGSEA. The CDR3 loop reads CSVRLGLTDTQYF. The CDR3 DNA is TGCAGCGTTCGACTAGGCCTCACAGATACGCAGTATTTT.

The chain recombines TRBV9 with TRBJ2-5, with a weak D call TRBD2 (5 bases). Germline CDR1 and CDR2: SGDLS and YYNGEE. The length of the CDR3 is 14 residues. Trimming removed 2 bases at V and 2 bases at J, with 10 bases between. This CDR3 reads CASSVGTGQETQYF. CDR3 DNA: TGTGCCAGCAGCGTTGGAACGGGGCAAGAGACCCAGTACTTC.

The chain has TRBV19 and TRBJ2-3; D is unresolved. The germline CDR1 and CDR2 sequences are LNHDA and SQIVND (reference sequence). V was clipped by 7 bases and J by 0 bases, with 8 bases between them. There are 13 residues in the CDR3. For the CDR3, the DNA is TGTGCCAGTAATTTCGTCAGCACAGATACGCAGTATTTT. This translates into CASNFVSTDTQYF.

The V call is TRBV2, the J call TRBJ1-1; D perhaps matches TRBD1 (5 bases). Trimming took off 4 bases at V and 1 base at J, with 19 bases between the two ends. Germline CDR1 reads SNHLY; CDR2 reads FYNNEI. CDR3 length: 17 amino acids. CDR3 protein: CASSAPHGTVGNTEAFF. For the CDR3, the DNA is TGTGCCAGCAGTGCCCCCCACGGGACTGTCGGGAACACTGAAGCTTTCTTT.

The chain recombines TRBV28 with TRBJ1-2, with 8 bases lining up with TRBD1. The V segment lost 3 bases and the J segment 2 bases; nucleotides outside the gene matches: 5. Germline loops: CDR1 MDHEN, CDR2 SYDVKM. The CDR3 runs to 15 residues. CDR3 amino acids: CASSFKDRVNYGYTF. DNA of the CDR3: TGTGCCAGCAGTTTTAAGGACAGGGTAAACTATGGCTACACCTTC.

J is TRBJ1-4 and V is TRBV4-2; the D gene is possibly TRBD1 (6 bases). CDR1 is LGHNA and CDR2 is YNFKEQ in the germline V gene. The germline V and J ends were trimmed by 5 bases and 1 base, with 8 bases remaining between them. The CDR3 is 14 residues long. The CDR3 loop reads CASSVDRTNEKLFF. Here the CDR3 DNA reads TGTGCCAGCAGCGTGGACAGAACTAATGAAAAACTGTTTTTT.

This clone was seen only a few times. V and J are TRBV10-3 and TRBJ1-6; D unresolved. Germline loops: CDR1 ENHRY, CDR2 SYGVKD. The CDR3 runs 13 residues. V shed 0 bases and J shed 7 bases, with 4 bases lying between them. The CDR3 region has the DNA TGTGCCATCAGTGAGTCGGCAAATTCACCCCTCCACTTT. It translates to CAISESANSPLHF.

The chain is built from TRBV6-5 and TRBJ1-6, with 7 positions matching TRBD1. Germline V gene data show CDR1 as MNHEY and CDR2 as SVGAGI. The junction had 6 bases not matched to a gene; V was cut back by 6 bases and J by 7 bases. CDR3 length: 14 amino acids. CDR3: CASRKNRGNSPLHF. The CDR3 region has the DNA TGTGCCAGCAGAAAGAACAGGGGAAATTCACCCCTCCACTTT.

The sample holds a few counts of this clone. J is TRBJ1-1 and V is TRBV5-4; D call uncertain. The CDR3 runs to 14 residues. V dropped 0 bases and J dropped 4 bases, with 10 bases sitting between them. CDR1 and CDR2 from the germline V gene are SGHNT and YYREEE (reference sequence). This chain's CDR3 is CASSLGGSATEAFF. The CDR3 bases are TGTGCCAGCAGCTTGGGCGGTAGTGCCACTGAAGCTTTCTTT.

This chain joins TRBV13 and TRBJ2-2, with TRBD1 as a possible D gene (5 bases). The germline V gene has CDR1 PRHDT and CDR2 FYEKMQ (reference sequence). V gave up 5 bases and J gave up 7 bases, with 26 bases separating them. The CDR3 has 18 amino acids. CDR3 in DNA: TGTGCCAGCAGCGCCTACAGGTACCCACTCAAAACCAGCGGGGAGCTGTTTTTT. This gives the protein CASSAYRYPLKTSGELFF.

This rearrangement joins TRBV30 to TRBJ1-5; no definite D call. The CDR3 spans 13 residues. The V and J ends lost 2 bases and 2 bases respectively, with 7 bases between them. Germline V gene lookup returns CDR1 GTSNPN and CDR2 SVGIG (reference sequence). Here the CDR3 reads CAWSTRGNQPQHF. CDR3 nucleotide sequence: TGTGCCTGGAGTACCCGGGGCAATCAGCCCCAGCATTTT.